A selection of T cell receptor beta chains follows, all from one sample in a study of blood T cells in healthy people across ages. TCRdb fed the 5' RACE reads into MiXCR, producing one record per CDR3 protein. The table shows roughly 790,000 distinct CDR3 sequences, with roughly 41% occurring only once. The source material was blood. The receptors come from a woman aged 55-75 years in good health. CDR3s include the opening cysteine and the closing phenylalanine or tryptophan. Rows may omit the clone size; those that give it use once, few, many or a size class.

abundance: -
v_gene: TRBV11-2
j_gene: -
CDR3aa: CASSLGAGGTYNEQYF

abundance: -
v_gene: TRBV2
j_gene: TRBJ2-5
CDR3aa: CASSDRARRETQYF

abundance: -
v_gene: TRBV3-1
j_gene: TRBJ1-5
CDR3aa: CASSPSLDSRGNQPQHF

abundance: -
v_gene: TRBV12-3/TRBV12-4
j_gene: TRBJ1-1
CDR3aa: CASSLGTPNEAFF

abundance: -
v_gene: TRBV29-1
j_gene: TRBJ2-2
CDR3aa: CSVEGALRTGELFF

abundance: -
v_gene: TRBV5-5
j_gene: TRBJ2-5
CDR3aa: CASSLPLREETQYF

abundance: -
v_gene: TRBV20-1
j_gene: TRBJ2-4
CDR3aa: CSARDIGGMERGIQYF

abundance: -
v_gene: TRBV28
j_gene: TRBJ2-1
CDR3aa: CASSLGGRGRENEQFF

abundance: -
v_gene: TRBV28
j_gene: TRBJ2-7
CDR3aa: CASSTIKPYEQYF

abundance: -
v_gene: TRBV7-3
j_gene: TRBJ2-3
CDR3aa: CASSITTSTDTQYF

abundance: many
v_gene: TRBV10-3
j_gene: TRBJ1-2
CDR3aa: CANRDGANYGYTF

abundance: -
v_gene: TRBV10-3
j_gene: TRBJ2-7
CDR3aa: CAISEFSGDTYEQYF

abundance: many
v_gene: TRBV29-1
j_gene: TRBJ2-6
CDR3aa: CSVEFQQGLGANVLTF

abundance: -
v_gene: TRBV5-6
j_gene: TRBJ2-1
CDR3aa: CDQGPYNEQFF

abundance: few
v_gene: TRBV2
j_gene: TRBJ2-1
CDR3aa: CASRSSGGSYNEQFF

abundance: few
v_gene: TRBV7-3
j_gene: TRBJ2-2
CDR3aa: CASRKEHTGELFF

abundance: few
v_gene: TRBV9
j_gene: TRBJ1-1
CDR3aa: CASSVGVTNTEAFF

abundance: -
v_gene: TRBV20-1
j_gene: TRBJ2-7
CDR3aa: CSARSPLALEYEQYF

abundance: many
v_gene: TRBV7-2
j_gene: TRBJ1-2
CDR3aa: CASSLDSVSPYTF

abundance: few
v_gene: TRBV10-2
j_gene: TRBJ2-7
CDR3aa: CASSQDRVTLRSYEQYF

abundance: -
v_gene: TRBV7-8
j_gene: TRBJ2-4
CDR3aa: CASSFGLAGVLAKNIQYF

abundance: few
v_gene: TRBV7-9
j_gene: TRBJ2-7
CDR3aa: CASSLAHRDNEQYF

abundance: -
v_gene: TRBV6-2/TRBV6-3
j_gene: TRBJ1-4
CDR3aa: CASSRTGTDEKLFF

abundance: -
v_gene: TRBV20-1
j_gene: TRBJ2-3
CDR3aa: CSAAGTSGSATDTQYF

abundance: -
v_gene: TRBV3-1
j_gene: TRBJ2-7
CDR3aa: CASSPSGTSATEQYF

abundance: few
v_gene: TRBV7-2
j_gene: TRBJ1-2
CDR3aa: CASSLVFGGEGYGYTF

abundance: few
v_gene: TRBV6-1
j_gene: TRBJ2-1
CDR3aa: CASRGGTGNYNEQFF

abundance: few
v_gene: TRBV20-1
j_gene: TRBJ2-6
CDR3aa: CSTYRDPGANVLTF

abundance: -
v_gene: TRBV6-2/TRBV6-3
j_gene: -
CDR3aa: CASKGASFYEQYF

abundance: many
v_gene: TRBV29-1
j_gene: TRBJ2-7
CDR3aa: CSVGRDSAYEQYF

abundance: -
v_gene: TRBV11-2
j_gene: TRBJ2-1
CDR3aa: CASRWEQASYNEQFF

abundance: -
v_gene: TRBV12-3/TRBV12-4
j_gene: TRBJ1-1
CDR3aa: CASSLIGGADTEAFF

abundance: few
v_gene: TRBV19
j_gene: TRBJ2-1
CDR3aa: CASRASGRNEQFF

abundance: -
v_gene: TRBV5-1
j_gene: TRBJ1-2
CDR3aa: CASSLRGPRDGYTF

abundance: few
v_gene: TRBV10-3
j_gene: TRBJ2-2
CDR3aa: CAIGTSGVGTGELFF

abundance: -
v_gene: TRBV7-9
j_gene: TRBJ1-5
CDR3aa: CASSYETGVGNQPQHF

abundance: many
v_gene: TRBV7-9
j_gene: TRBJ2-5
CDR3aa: CASSLDQETQYF

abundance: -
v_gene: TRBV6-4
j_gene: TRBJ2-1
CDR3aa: CASSVPNGRLLHNEQFF

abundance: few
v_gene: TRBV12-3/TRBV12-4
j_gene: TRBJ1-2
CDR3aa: CASSFTGKASYGYTF

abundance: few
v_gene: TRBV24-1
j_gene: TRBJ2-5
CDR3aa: CATSDAADETQYF

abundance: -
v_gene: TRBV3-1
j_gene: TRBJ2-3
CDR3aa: CASSQGLLAGGPDTQYF

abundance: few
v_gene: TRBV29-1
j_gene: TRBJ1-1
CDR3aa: CSGGDSRNTEAFF

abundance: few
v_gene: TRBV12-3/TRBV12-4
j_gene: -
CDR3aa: CASSLQTGNYEQYF

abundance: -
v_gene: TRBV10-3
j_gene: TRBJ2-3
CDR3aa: CAISDSGGGATQYF

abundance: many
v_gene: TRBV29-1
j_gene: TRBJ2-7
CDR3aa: CSVGAGGGLEQYF

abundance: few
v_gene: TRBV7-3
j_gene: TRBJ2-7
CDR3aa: CASRLNPGPYNEQYF